This TCR beta chain emerged from a study of blood T cell repertoires in COVID-19. Study-wide context: The origin of the acute and convalescent COVID-19 samples was the United States, Italy and Spain.

V lost 1 base and J lost 4, with 13 bases in between. This CDR3 spans 16 amino acids. Germline V CDR1 and CDR2: MDHEN, SYDVKM. As originally analysed: Amplification of reference gene primers was used by the study to estimate nucleated cell counts. The repertoire was sequenced with immunoSEQ multiplex PCR; TCRdb's copy has only in-frame clones and lacks some. The V and J calls and clone size come from that table; D and trimming were worked out from the DNA. The data hold about 99,000 clones, with 86% observed a single time. This TCR came from a woman in her sixties or seventies in a cohort sampled during active or convalescent COVID-19. This chain joins TRBV28 and TRBJ2-2; D may be TRBD1 (6 bases). Sequences were obtained from peripheral blood. The CDR3 region is CASSLSYRVSTGELFF. Written as DNA, the CDR3 is TGTGCCAGCAGTTTATCTTACAGGGTGTCCACCGGGGAGCTGTTTTTT.